The T cell receptor (beta chain) described here comes from a study of tumor-infiltrating lymphocytes in primary liver carcinoma. Study details: Patients comprised men and women whose ages fell between 30 and 69 years. Study results and caveats: Tumor region pairs shared more overlap than did tumor-adjacent and tumor-blood pairs. Tumors had a significantly higher top-250-clone fraction than blood (p = 0.039).

Both RNA and DNA were isolated together from approximately 20-30 mg of bulk tissue that had not been sorted. Among the patients, all had chronic HBV infection and none had been treated. As regards this clonotype: Its antigen is not identified.

The authors made TCR beta cDNA from around 500 ng total RNA with a constant-region primer. ARM-PCR was slightly modified, and three nested multiplex PCR rounds with it gave rise to the TCR beta libraries. With TRBV1-TRBV30 forward primers and a C-beta reverse primer, the first two PCR rounds were run for approximately 10 cycles each. TCRdb redid the calling of the multiplex PCR reads with MiXCR, one entry per CDR3 protein. The sample includes 40,000 or so distinct CDR3 sequences, approximately 82% seen only once; the top ten take roughly two fifths. Per the germline V gene, CDR1 is SGHTS and CDR2 is YDEGEE. The CDR3 runs 16 residues.

Sequencing was performed on tumor-adjacent normal liver tissue. This rearrangement joins TRBV5-8 to TRBJ2-6; D possibly corresponds to TRBD2 (5 bases). The receptor was isolated from a woman under 40 with primary liver carcinoma and hepatitis B virus infection. The CDR3 loop reads CSSTMTGFSGANVLTF. DNA of the CDR3: TGTTCTAGCACCATGACGGGTTTCTCTGGGGCCAACGTCCTGACTTTC.